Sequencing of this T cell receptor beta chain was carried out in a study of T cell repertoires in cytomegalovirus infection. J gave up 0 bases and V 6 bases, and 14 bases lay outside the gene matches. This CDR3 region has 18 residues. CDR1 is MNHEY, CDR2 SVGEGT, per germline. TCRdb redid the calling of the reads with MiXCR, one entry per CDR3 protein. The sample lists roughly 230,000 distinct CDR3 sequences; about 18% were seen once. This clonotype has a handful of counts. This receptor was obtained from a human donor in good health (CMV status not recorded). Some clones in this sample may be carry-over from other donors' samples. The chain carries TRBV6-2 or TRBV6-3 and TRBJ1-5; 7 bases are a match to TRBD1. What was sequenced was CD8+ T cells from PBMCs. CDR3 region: CASSPYAGQRYSNQPQHF. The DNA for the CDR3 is TGTGCCAGCAGCCCATACGCGGGACAGAGATATAGCAATCAGCCCCAGCATTTT.